One sample yielded the 7 T cell receptor beta chains listed below, sequenced in a study of blood T cell repertoires in COVID-19. Assay used: immunoSEQ multiplex PCR; TCRdb lists only in-frame clones, some missing. Of about 74,000 clones listed, 70% to 90% are singletons. The sample taken for sequencing was peripheral blood. These receptors came from a woman older than 75 with active or convalescent COVID-19.

V and J are TRBV7-8 and TRBJ1-1; tentatively, D is TRBD1 (6 bases). The CDR3 runs 14 residues. V was cut by 5 bases and J by 0 bases, with 10 bases left in between. The germline V gene has CDR1 SGHVS and CDR2 FQNEAQ. The CDR3 loop reads CASSNTGLNTEAFF. CDR3 nucleotides: TGTGCCAGCAGCAACACAGGGTTGAACACTGAAGCTTTCTTT.

V is TRBV2 and J is TRBJ2-1; perhaps TRBD1 as D (5 bases). Germline values: CDR1 SNHLY, CDR2 FYNNEI. The CDR3 is 13 residues long. V gave up 7 bases and J gave up 2 bases, with 9 bases separating them. CDR3 DNA sequence: TGTGCCAGCACGGCAGGGACCTACAATGAGCAGTTCTTC. Protein product: CASTAGTYNEQFF.

J is TRBJ1-2 and V is TRBV15, with 7 nucleotides matching TRBD1. The germline gives CDR1 LNHNV, CDR2 YYDKDF (reference sequence). CDR3 length: 13 residues. The junction had 7 bases not matched to a gene; V was cut back by 5 bases and J by 7 bases. The DNA of the CDR3 is TGTGCCACCAGCGTTAGGACAGGCAGTGGCTACACCTTC. Protein: CATSVRTGSGYTF.

This sequence joins TRBV9 and TRBJ2-1; 9 bases align to TRBD2. Germline V gives CDR1 SGDLS, CDR2 YYNGEE. The CDR3 covers 14 residues. Trimming at V came to 4 bases and at J to 8 bases, leaving 7 bases not matched to a gene. This chain's CDR3 is CASSFRTSVDEQFF. In nucleotides, the CDR3 is TGTGCCAGCAGCTTCCGGACTAGCGTCGATGAGCAGTTCTTC.

V and J are TRBV3-1 (or the pseudogene TRBV3-2) and TRBJ2-3; 7 nucleotides agree with TRBD2. Trimming took 2 bases from V and 3 from J; bases not matched to a gene: 8. This CDR3 contains 16 residues. The germline V gene encodes CDR1 LGHDT and CDR2 YNNKEL (reference sequence). As DNA, the CDR3 is TGTGCCAGCAGCCAAAGGGGCGGGAGAGGAACAGATACGCAGTATTTT. Translating it yields CASSQRGGRGTDTQYF.

The chain is built from TRBV11-3 and TRBJ2-7; 11 nucleotides match TRBD2. V shed 5 bases and J 4 bases; nucleotides not matched to a gene: 10. Germline V gene data show CDR1 as SGHNT and CDR2 as YENEEA. The CDR3 totals 16 residues. CDR3 sequence (DNA): TGTGCCAGCAGCCGGGCGACTAGCGGGACCCCGTACGAGCAGTACTTC. Translation: CASSRATSGTPYEQYF.

This chain joins TRBV12-3 or TRBV12-4 and TRBJ2-7; 11 nucleotides match TRBD2. CDR3 length: 13 residues. V trimming: 5 bases; J trimming: 5 bases; junction bases outside the gene matches: 2. CDR3 in amino acids: CASSGTSGDEQYF. Here the CDR3 DNA reads TGTGCCAGCAGTGGGACTAGCGGTGACGAGCAGTACTTC.